This note documents a single T cell receptor (beta chain) sequence. These data are taken from a study of T-cell reconstitution after alpha-beta-depleted transplantation in children. Unique molecular identifiers tagged the TCRbeta library. TCRdb recomputed calls from the PCR reads with MiXCR, one row per CDR3 protein. The table has 900,000 or so distinct CDR3 sequences, under 20% seen once. Trimming left V 5 bases short and J 6 bases short, with 26 bases between. The CDR3 is made up of 18 amino acids. Germline-derived CDR1 and CDR2 are MNHEY and SMNVEV (reference sequence). Material: PBMCs, mostly from graft donor cells, obtained 360 days after TCRalphabeta/CD19-depleted stem cell transplant. The receptor comes from a male patient younger than 18 who had a stem cell transplant for acute lymphoblastic leukemia, so the T cells may come from the graft donor. The rearrangement links TRBV27 to TRBJ1-5; possible D gene TRBD1, 6 bases. CDR3 region: CASSRTGTVLNEIQPQHF. The CDR3 bases are TGTGCCAGCAGTCGTACAGGGACGGTCTTAAATGAAATTCAGCCCCAGCATTTT.